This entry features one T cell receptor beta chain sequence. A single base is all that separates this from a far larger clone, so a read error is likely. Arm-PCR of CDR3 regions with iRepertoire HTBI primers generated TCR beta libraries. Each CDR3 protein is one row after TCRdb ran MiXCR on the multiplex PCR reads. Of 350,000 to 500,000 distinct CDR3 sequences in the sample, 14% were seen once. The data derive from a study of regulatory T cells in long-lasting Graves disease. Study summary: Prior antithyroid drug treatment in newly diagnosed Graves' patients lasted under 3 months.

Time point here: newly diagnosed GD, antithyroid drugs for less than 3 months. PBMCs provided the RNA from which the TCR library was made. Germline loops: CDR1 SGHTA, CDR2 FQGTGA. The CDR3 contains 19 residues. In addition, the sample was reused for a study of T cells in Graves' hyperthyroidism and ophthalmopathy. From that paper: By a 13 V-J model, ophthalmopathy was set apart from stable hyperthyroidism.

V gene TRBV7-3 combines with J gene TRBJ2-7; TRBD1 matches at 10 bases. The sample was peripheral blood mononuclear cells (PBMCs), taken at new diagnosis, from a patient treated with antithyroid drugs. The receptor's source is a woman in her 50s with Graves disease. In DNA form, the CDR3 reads TGTACCAGCAGCCCCAAACCGGGACAGGGGCGTATGGACTCCTACGAGCAGTACTTC. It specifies CTSSPKPGQGRMDSYEQYF.